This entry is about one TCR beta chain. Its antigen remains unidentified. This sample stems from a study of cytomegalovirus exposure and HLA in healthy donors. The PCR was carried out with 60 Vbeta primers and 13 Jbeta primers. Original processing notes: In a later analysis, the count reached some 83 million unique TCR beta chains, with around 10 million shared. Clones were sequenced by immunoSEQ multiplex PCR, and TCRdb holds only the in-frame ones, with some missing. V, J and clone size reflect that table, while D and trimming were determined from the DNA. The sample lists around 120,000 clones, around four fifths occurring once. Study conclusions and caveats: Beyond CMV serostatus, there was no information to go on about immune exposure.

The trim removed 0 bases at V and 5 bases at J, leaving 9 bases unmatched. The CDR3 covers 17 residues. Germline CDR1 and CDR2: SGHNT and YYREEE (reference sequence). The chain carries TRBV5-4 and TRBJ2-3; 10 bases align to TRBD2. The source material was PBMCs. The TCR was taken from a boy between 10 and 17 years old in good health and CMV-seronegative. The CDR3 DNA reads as TGTGCCAGCAGCTTGGGGGGGCTAGCGGGAGCCTTAGATACGCAGTATTTT. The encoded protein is CASSLGGLAGALDTQYF.